This TCR beta chain was captured by sequencing in a study of T cells in Graves' hyperthyroidism and ophthalmopathy. Clinical symptoms, serum thyroxine and TRAb, thyroid ultrasound and orbital computed tomography together formed the diagnostic basis. In this sample, this clonotype turned up many times. This CDR3 comprises 11 residues. From germline, CDR1 is SQVTM and CDR2 ANQGSEA. J gave up 5 bases and V 5 bases, and 2 bases lay outside the gene matches. TCR beta CDR3 sequences were amplified from RNA transcripts. Using the HTBI primer set, a first-round RT-PCR was run on the TCR CDR3. A single record per CDR3 protein comes from TCRdb applying MiXCR to the multiplex PCR reads. The table records 650,000 to 800,000 distinct CDR3 sequences, just under 45% of them present only once.

This receptor was taken from an adult man with Graves' disease, either hyperthyroidism or ophthalmopathy (not recorded which). Sample: peripheral blood or thyroid tissue (not recorded which). The chain combines TRBV29-1 with TRBJ1-1; 7 bases are shared with TRBD1. CDR3 protein: CSVIQGTEAFF. The CDR3 nucleotides are TGCAGCGTTATACAGGGGACTGAAGCTTTCTTT.